The present TCR beta chain was sequenced within a study of control samples from healthy donors and cancer patients. Assay used: immunoSEQ multiplex PCR; TCRdb lists only in-frame clones, some missing. Of approximately 72,000 clones in the sample, about 91% were seen once. The TCR comes from a man aged 45-65 years in good health. Sequenced material: blood.

CDR3 in amino acids: CASSASGELFF. The CDR3 DNA reads as TGTGCCAGCAGCGCCTCCGGGGAGCTGTTTTTT. V usage is TRBV9 and J usage is TRBJ2-2; D not resolved. CDR1 and CDR2 from the germline V gene are SGDLS and YYNGEE. The CDR3 has 11 amino acids. The V end lost 3 bases, the J end lost 6 bases, and 3 bases lay between the germline ends.